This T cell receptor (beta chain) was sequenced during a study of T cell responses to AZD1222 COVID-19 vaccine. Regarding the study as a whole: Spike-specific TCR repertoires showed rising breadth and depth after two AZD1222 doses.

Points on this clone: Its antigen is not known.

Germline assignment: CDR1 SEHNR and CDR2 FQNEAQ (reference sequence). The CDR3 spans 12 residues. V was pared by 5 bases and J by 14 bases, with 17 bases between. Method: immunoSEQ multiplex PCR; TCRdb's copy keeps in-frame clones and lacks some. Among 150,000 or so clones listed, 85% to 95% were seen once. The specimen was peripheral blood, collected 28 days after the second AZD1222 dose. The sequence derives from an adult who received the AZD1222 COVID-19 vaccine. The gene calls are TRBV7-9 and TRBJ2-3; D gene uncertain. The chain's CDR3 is CASSPTADRLYF. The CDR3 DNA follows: TGTGCCAGCAGCCCGACGGCAGATCGACTGTATTTT.